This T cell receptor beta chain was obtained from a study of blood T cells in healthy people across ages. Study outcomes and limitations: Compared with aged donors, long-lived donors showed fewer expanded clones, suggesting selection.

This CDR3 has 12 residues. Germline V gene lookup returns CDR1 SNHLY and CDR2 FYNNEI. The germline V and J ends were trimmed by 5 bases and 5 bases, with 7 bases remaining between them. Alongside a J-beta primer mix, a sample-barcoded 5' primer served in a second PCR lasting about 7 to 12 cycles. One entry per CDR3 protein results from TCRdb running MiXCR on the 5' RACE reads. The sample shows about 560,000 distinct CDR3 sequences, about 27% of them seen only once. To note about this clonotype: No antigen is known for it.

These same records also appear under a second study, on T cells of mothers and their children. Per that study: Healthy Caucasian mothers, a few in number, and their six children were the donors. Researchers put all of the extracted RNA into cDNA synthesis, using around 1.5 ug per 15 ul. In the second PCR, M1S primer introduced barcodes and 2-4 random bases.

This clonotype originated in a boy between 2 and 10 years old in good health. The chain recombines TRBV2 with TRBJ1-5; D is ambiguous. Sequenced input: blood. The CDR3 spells CASSFDYQPQHF. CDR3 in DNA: TGTGCCAGCAGTTTTGACTATCAGCCCCAGCATTTT.